The 13 T cell receptor beta chains below were found in one sample sequenced in a study of beta chain features in type 1 diabetes. Study-wide points: Within each of all four CD4+ subsets, Type 1 diabetes patients had TCRB CDR3s that were moderately but significantly shorter.

Their antigens are not known. The entirety of the isolated RNA underwent reverse transcription, so expressed TCRB transcripts were sequenced. The table came from immunoSEQ multiplex PCR; TCRdb's copy has only in-frame clones and leaves some out. The sample carries about 740,000 clones, over 10% recorded once. Sequencing was carried out using naive CD4+ T cells from blood. The receptors shown here come from a man aged 18 to 30 with type 1 diabetes.

This clone was seen a handful of times. CDR3 sequence reads: CAWGLPVTEAFF. For the CDR3, the DNA is TGTGCCTGGGGGCTCCCGGTCACTGAAGCTTTCTTT. The rearrangement uses TRBV30 and TRBJ1-1; D remains unclear. Germline V gene lookup returns CDR1 GTSNPN and CDR2 SVGIG (reference sequence). This CDR3 spans 12 amino acids. V lost 5 bases and J lost 4, with 11 bases in between.

This chain uses TRBV5-4 with TRBJ1-2; 7 bases agree with TRBD1. This CDR3 contains 17 residues. The trim removed 2 bases at V and 1 base at J, leaving 11 bases unmatched. The germline V gene has CDR1 SGHNT and CDR2 YYREEE (reference sequence). CDR3: CASSFIGTARNNYGYTF. The CDR3 DNA sequence: TGTGCCAGCAGCTTTATAGGGACAGCCCGTAATAACTATGGCTACACCTTC. The full variable domain, rest sourced from reference TRBV5-4 and TRBJ1-2, is ETGVTQSPTHLIKTRGQQVTLRCSSQSGHNTVSWYQQALGQGPQFIFQYYREEENGRGNFPPRFSGLQFPNYSSELNVNALELDDSALYLCASSFIGTARNNYGYTFGSGTRLTVV.

The chain carries TRBV2 and TRBJ2-1, with D perhaps TRBD1 or TRBD2 (5 bases each). The CDR3 length is 14 residues. CDR1 SNHLY and CDR2 FYNNEI come from the germline V gene. V gave up 6 bases and J gave up 5 bases, with 14 bases separating them. Written as DNA, the CDR3 is TGTGCCAGCAGCCCCCCGGGACGAGACAATGAGCAGTTCTTC. Its translation: CASSPPGRDNEQFF.

This clone was recorded a few times. The chain uses TRBV30 and TRBJ2-1, with 11 bases fitting TRBD2. Germline CDR1 and CDR2: GTSNPN and SVGIG (reference sequence). Germline trimming cut 4 bases from V and 15 bases from J; bases unmatched to any gene: 11. There are 13 residues in the CDR3. Here the CDR3 reads CAWTSGGSIPPFF. Here the CDR3 DNA reads TGTGCCTGGACTAGCGGGGGGTCCATCCCCCCGTTCTTC.

This clone was found a few times. The CDR3 nucleotides read TGCGCCAGCAGCCATGTGGGGGGGGACTATGGCTACACCTTC. Amino acids: CASSHVGGDYGYTF. The V gene is TRBV4-1, the J gene TRBJ1-2, with TRBD1 as a possible D gene (5 bases). Trimming removed 3 bases from V and 3 bases from J, with 11 bases in between. CDR3 size: 14 residues. Germline V lookup: CDR1 MGHRA, CDR2 YSYEKL.

This clone was observed a few times. The chain combines TRBV25-1 with TRBJ2-7; 7 nucleotides match TRBD1. The CDR3 extends over 14 amino acids. V was pared by 5 bases and J by 8 bases, with 12 bases of the junction left unmatched. CDR1 and CDR2 (germline): MGHDK, SYGVNS. CDR3 in DNA: TGTGCCAGCAGTCAACCAGGGGGAGTGGAGAAGCAGTACTTC. Protein product: CASSQPGGVEKQYF.

CDR3 protein: CASRLYDSPTEAFF. DNA for the CDR3: TGTGCCAGCAGACTTTATGACTCACCCACTGAAGCTTTCTTT. The chain has TRBV7-9 and TRBJ1-1; no reliable D call. CDR1 is SEHNR, CDR2 FQNEAQ, per germline (reference sequence). V lost 6 bases to trimming and J lost 4 bases, with 15 bases between them. This CDR3 spans 14 amino acids.

The rearrangement links TRBV5-4 to TRBJ2-2; D gene unclear. Germline-derived CDR1 and CDR2 are SGHNT and YYREEE (reference sequence). V was pared by 1 base and J by 2 bases, with 9 bases between. The CDR3 length is 15 residues. CDR3 residues: CASSLWGGNTGELFF. CDR3 sequence (DNA): TGTGCCAGCAGCTTGTGGGGTGGCAACACCGGGGAGCTGTTTTTT.

The chain combines TRBV9 with TRBJ1-1, with D uncertain. This CDR3 is 16 amino acids long. V was shortened by 1 base and J by 5 bases, with 18 bases between the two germline ends. The germline V gene has CDR1 SGDLS and CDR2 YYNGEE. The CDR3 is CASSVTAHRVDTEAFF. The DNA for the CDR3 is TGTGCCAGCAGCGTAACCGCCCATAGGGTGGATACTGAAGCTTTCTTT. Based on the CDR3 plus reference TRBV9 and TRBJ1-1, the full variable domain is DSGVTQTPKHLITATGQRVTLRCSPRSGDLSVYWYQQSLDQGLQFLIQYYNGEERAKGNILERFSAQQFPDLHSELNLSSLELGDSALYFCASSVTAHRVDTEAFFGQGTRLTVV.

V usage is TRBV19 and J usage is TRBJ2-7; tentatively, D is TRBD2 (6 bases). With 4 bases removed from V and 3 bases from J, the gap between germline ends came to 13 bases. This CDR3 spans 14 amino acids. Per germline, CDR1 LNHDA and CDR2 SQIVND (reference sequence). In nucleotides, the CDR3 is TGTGCCAGTAGTAACGGGGGATCCCTCTACGAGCAGTACTTC. Translation: CASSNGGSLYEQYF.

The rearrangement links TRBV19 to TRBJ2-1; tentatively, D is TRBD1 (6 bases). The germline V gene encodes CDR1 LNHDA and CDR2 SQIVND (reference sequence). V was clipped by 0 bases and J by 8 bases, with 11 bases between them. This CDR3 is 14 amino acids long. CDR3 in amino acids: CASSIDRGGDEQFF. Written as DNA, the CDR3 is TGTGCCAGTAGTATAGACAGGGGTGGCGATGAGCAGTTCTTC.

This clone was counted between two and nine times. The chain is built from TRBV30 and TRBJ1-2, with 7 bases fitting TRBD1. J gave up 4 bases and V 2 bases, and 7 bases lay outside the gene matches. The CDR3 spans 14 residues. Germline loops: CDR1 GTSNPN, CDR2 SVGIG (reference sequence). CDR3 sequence reads: CAWSPGGGTYGYTF. The CDR3 DNA reads TGTGCCTGGAGTCCCGGAGGGGGCACCTATGGCTACACCTTC. The full variable domain, completed using reference TRBV30 and TRBJ1-2, is SQTIHQWPATLVQPVGSPLSLECTVEGTSNPNLYWYRQAAGRGLQLLFYSVGIGQISSEVPQNLSASRPQDRQFILSSKKLLLSDSGFYLCAWSPGGGTYGYTFGSGTRLTVV.

In its sample, this clone was seen a few times. CDR3 sequence: CSVAGTGTYEQYF. CDR3 DNA: TGCAGCGTGGCAGGGACAGGAACCTACGAGCAGTACTTC. V is TRBV29-1 and J is TRBJ2-5, with 8 bases identical to TRBD1. The J call could be wrong; TRBJ2-7 is a better fit for the DNA end. From germline, CDR1 is SQVTM and CDR2 ANQGSEA. This CDR3 is 13 amino acids long.